The 30 T cell receptor beta chains in this list originate from one sample, sequenced in a study of blood T cells in healthy people across ages (dated by TCRdb to the mid-2010s). Receptor libraries were prepared by 5' RACE. Instrument used: Illumina HiSeq 2500. A second PCR of about 7 to 12 cycles was run with a J-beta primer mix and a sample-barcoded 5' primer. The public reads were reprocessed in TCRdb via fastp at Q25 and MiXCR, keeping in-frame beta chains. A single entry per CDR3 protein holds the most common genes and DNA from its merged rows. The sample table contains some 1.4 million distinct CDR3 sequences; only one count was recorded for 42% of them. Approximately 7.9% of the sample rests with the top ten. Material for sequencing was blood. These receptors were taken from a woman aged 18-29 years in good health.

This clonotype turned up a few times. This chain uses TRBV27 with TRBJ1-1; TRBD1 aligns across 7 bases. This CDR3 contains 15 residues. V was pared by 9 bases and J by 5 bases, with 15 bases of the junction left unmatched. Germline-derived CDR1 and CDR2 are MNHEY and SMNVEV (reference sequence). CDR3 region: CASHPQTGQRTEAFF. CDR3 DNA sequence: TGTGCCAGTCACCCTCAGACAGGGCAGCGGACTGAAGCTTTCTTT.

This sequence joins TRBV7-9 and TRBJ2-3; D not certain. V was cut by 7 bases and J by 0 bases, with 20 bases left in between. Germline CDR1 is SEHNR and CDR2 is FQNEAQ (reference sequence). The CDR3 covers 17 residues. The CDR3 DNA is TGTGCCAGCAACTCCCCCGGGCTGGCGCAGAGCACAGATACGCAGTATTTT. It translates to CASNSPGLAQSTDTQYF.

The CDR3, as DNA: TGCAGTGCTAGGGTACCACTAGCGCTCATCGATGAGCAGTTCTTC. This gives the protein CSARVPLALIDEQFF. J is TRBJ2-1 and V is TRBV20-1, with TRBD2 matching 7 bases. This CDR3 is built from 15 residues. V lost 3 bases and J lost 8; bases outside the gene matches: 13. Germline V gives CDR1 DFQATT, CDR2 SNEGSKA (reference sequence).

The chain has TRBV7-9 and TRBJ2-1; the match to TRBD2 covers 12 bases. The CDR3 has 15 amino acids. Germline CDR1 and CDR2: SEHNR and FQNEAQ (reference sequence). Unmatched junction bases numbered 13, after V lost 11 bases and J lost 8 bases. The CDR3 nucleotides read TGTGCCGGCCCTCCGACTAGCGGGAGAGGGGATGAGCAGTTCTTC. Its translation: CAGPPTSGRGDEQFF.

Turning to this clonotype: One end of the junction fails to match germline, which may point to a read error. The chain has TRBV2 and TRBJ2-7; maybe TRBD2 (6 bases). Germline assignment: CDR1 SNHLY and CDR2 FYNNEI. This CDR3 comprises 14 residues. CDR3 DNA sequence: TGTGCCAGCAGTCGGGCGGGACTTAGCTACGGGCAGTACTTC. This translates into CASSRAGLSYGQYF.

The chain uses TRBV6-5 and TRBJ2-3, with 8 bases aligning to TRBD2. The germline gives CDR1 MNHEY, CDR2 SVGAGI. V shed 7 bases and J 4 bases; nucleotides not matched to a gene: 7. There are 14 residues in the CDR3. DNA for the CDR3: TGTGCCAGCATTAGCGGGGCGGGATCAGATACGCAGTATTTT. Translating it yields CASISGAGSDTQYF.

The rearrangement uses TRBV3-1 and TRBJ1-3, with 8 bases that match TRBD1. The V and J ends lost 1 base and 13 bases, in that order; junction bases with no gene match: 3. This CDR3 region has 12 residues. Per germline, CDR1 LGHDT and CDR2 YNNKEL (reference sequence). CDR3 coding DNA: TGTGCCAGCAGCCAAGTAAGGGACAGGATATATTTT. This translates into CASSQVRDRIYF.

This clonotype was counted only a few times. This chain joins TRBV12-3 or TRBV12-4 and TRBJ1-2; possible D gene TRBD1, 6 bases. Between the trimmed V and J ends, which lost 6 bases and 8 bases, there was a span of 16 bases. This CDR3 is 13 amino acids long. This CDR3 is CASSKGGAGGYTF. The CDR3 DNA sequence: TGTGCCAGCAGCAAAGGGGGGGCAGGGGGCTACACCTTC.

The rearrangement joins TRBV7-2 to TRBJ2-1, with a tentative D call TRBD2 (5 bases). There are 14 residues in the CDR3. Germline loops: CDR1 SGHTA, CDR2 FQGNSA. Trimming left V 5 bases short and J 6 bases short, with 14 bases between. The CDR3: CASSVNSVSNEQFF. The CDR3 coding sequence is TGTGCCAGCAGCGTAAATAGCGTCTCCAATGAGCAGTTCTTC.

The J gene is TRBJ1-2, the V gene TRBV3-1; tentatively, D is TRBD1 (6 bases). The CDR3 is 13 residues long. Germline CDR1 and CDR2: LGHDT and YNNKEL (reference sequence). Trimming shortened V by 3 bases and J by 8 bases, and 13 bases separated the two germline ends. The CDR3 here is CASSQPKGGGYTF. The CDR3 DNA sequence: TGTGCCAGCAGCCAGCCTAAGGGGGGCGGCTACACCTTC.

This clonotype showed up many times. The J gene is TRBJ2-1, the V gene TRBV11-1; no clear D. V was pared by 1 base and J by 7 bases, with 5 bases between. The length of the CDR3 is 12 residues. Germline CDR1 is SGHAT and CDR2 is FQDESV (reference sequence). The chain's CDR3 is CASSLEANEQFF. CDR3 coding DNA: TGTGCCAGCAGCTTAGAGGCGAATGAGCAGTTCTTC. The complete variable domain, with remaining parts taken from reference TRBV11-1 and TRBJ2-1, reads EAEVAQSPRYKITEKSQAVAFWCDPISGHATLYWYRQILGQGPELLVQFQDESVVDDSQLPKDRFSAERLKGVDSTLKIQPAELGDSAMYLCASSLEANEQFFGPGTRLTVL.

J is TRBJ1-1 and V is TRBV28, with D perhaps TRBD1 (5 bases). Germline V gene lookup returns CDR1 MDHEN and CDR2 SYDVKM. V gave up 7 bases and J gave up 4 bases, with 10 bases separating them. CDR3 length equals 12 residues. This chain's CDR3 is CASNEGSTEAFF. Here the CDR3 DNA reads TGTGCCAGCAACGAGGGGAGCACTGAAGCTTTCTTT.

The CDR3 here is CASSRRLAGEPYNEQFF. The CDR3, as DNA: TGTGCCAGCAGCCGCCGACTAGCGGGAGAACCCTACAATGAGCAGTTCTTC. The J gene is TRBJ2-1, the V gene TRBV5-5, with 12 bases lining up with TRBD2. The trim removed 4 bases at V and 2 bases at J, leaving 7 bases unmatched. This CDR3 has 17 residues. Looked up from germline, CDR1 is SGHKS and CDR2 is YYEKEE (reference sequence).

J is TRBJ1-2 and V is TRBV7-9, with TRBD1 matching 9 bases. Germline CDR1 SEHNR, CDR2 FQNEAQ (reference sequence). The CDR3 has 15 amino acids. The V segment lost 5 bases and the J segment 7 bases; nucleotides outside the gene matches: 11. CDR3 amino acids: CASSTTGTGLGGYTF. The DNA for the CDR3 is TGTGCCAGCAGCACTACCGGGACAGGGCTGGGTGGCTACACCTTC.

The J gene is TRBJ2-3, the V gene TRBV3-1, with TRBD2 matching 13 bases. The trim removed 1 base at V and 5 bases at J, leaving 6 bases unmatched. Germline V gene sequence: CDR1 LGHDT, CDR2 YNNKEL (reference sequence). The CDR3 spans 17 residues. The CDR3 sequence is CASSQARTSGGGDTQYF. The CDR3 DNA sequence: TGTGCCAGCAGCCAAGCGAGGACTAGCGGGGGCGGAGATACGCAGTATTTT.

The chain employs TRBV20-1 and TRBJ2-5; TRBD1 might be the D (6 bases). The V and J ends lost 1 base and 4 bases respectively, with 16 bases between them. The CDR3 totals 15 residues. The germline CDR1 and CDR2 sequences are DFQATT and SNEGSKA (reference sequence). CDR3 loop: CSARVIGTNRETQYF. The CDR3 nucleotides read TGCAGTGCTAGAGTGATTGGGACAAACCGAGAGACCCAGTACTTC.

Only a few counts were recorded for this clonotype. This CDR3 is CASSLPRTSGTEDTQYF. The CDR3 nucleotides read TGCGCCAGCAGCTTGCCCCGGACTAGCGGGACCGAAGATACGCAGTATTTT. J is TRBJ2-3 and V is TRBV5-1; 12 nucleotides line up with TRBD2. CDR3 length equals 17 residues. The ends lost 1 base at V and 5 bases at J; junction bases unmatched: 8. Germline CDR1 is SGHRS and CDR2 is YFSETQ.

V is TRBV5-6 and J is TRBJ2-3; no clear D gene. The germline gives CDR1 SGHDT, CDR2 YYEEEE. V was shortened by 1 base and J by 4 bases, with 4 bases between the two germline ends. The CDR3 is made up of 12 amino acids. CDR3 nucleotide sequence: TGTGCCAGCAGCTTGACCCCAGATACGCAGTATTTT. Protein sequence: CASSLTPDTQYF.

This clonotype was detected a few times. The chain recombines TRBV10-3 with TRBJ1-5, with TRBD1 matching over 8 bases. V was pared by 5 bases and J by 0 bases, with 6 bases of the junction left unmatched. The CDR3 is made up of 16 amino acids. Germline CDR1 reads ENHRY; CDR2 reads SYGVKD. The CDR3 loop reads CAISKNGQGSNQPQHF. CDR3 nucleotides: TGTGCCATCAGTAAAAACGGACAGGGTAGCAATCAGCCCCAGCATTTT.

This chain uses TRBV6-1 with TRBJ2-6; D possibly uses TRBD1 or TRBD2 (5 bases each). The germline V gene encodes CDR1 MNHNS and CDR2 SASEGT. The CDR3 runs 19 residues. V lost 0 bases and J 0 bases, leaving 15 bases between the germline ends. The CDR3 loop reads CASSEALPGTTSGANVLTF. CDR3 coding DNA: TGTGCCAGCAGTGAAGCGCTTCCAGGGACCACCTCTGGGGCCAACGTCCTGACTTTC.

This clonotype was seen only a few times. The V call is TRBV7-9, the J call TRBJ2-6; D possibly uses TRBD1 or TRBD2 (6 bases each). From germline, CDR1 is SEHNR and CDR2 FQNEAQ (reference sequence). CDR3 length: 17 residues. V lost 8 bases to trimming and J lost 0 bases, with 17 bases between them. The CDR3 spells CASLRGTSSSGANVLTF. CDR3 nucleotide sequence: TGTGCCAGCCTCCGCGGGACAAGTAGCTCTGGGGCCAACGTCCTGACTTTC.

This chain joins TRBV5-1 and TRBJ2-2, with TRBD2 matching over 7 bases. The CDR3 is made up of 16 amino acids. With 4 bases clipped from V and 1 base from J, the junction kept 7 bases outside the gene matches. CDR1 and CDR2 from the germline V gene are SGHRS and YFSETQ. CDR3: CASSIASGLNTGELFF. CDR3 in DNA: TGCGCCAGCAGCATCGCTAGCGGTCTGAACACCGGGGAGCTGTTTTTT.

The rearrangement uses TRBV27 and TRBJ1-3; 7 nucleotides line up with TRBD1. V was pared by 7 bases and J by 1 base, with 10 bases of the junction left unmatched. The germline V gene encodes CDR1 MNHEY and CDR2 SMNVEV (reference sequence). The CDR3 has 16 residues. CDR3 loop: CASIKGGPGSGNTIYF. The CDR3, as DNA: TGTGCCAGCATCAAAGGGGGCCCAGGTTCTGGAAACACCATATATTTT.

The rearrangement joins TRBV12-3 or TRBV12-4 to TRBJ2-7, with a tentative D call TRBD2 (6 bases). V was trimmed by 4 bases and J by 3 bases, leaving 10 bases between them. The CDR3 length is 13 residues. The chain's CDR3 is CASSCGTHYEQYF. The DNA of the CDR3 is TGTGCCAGCAGTTGCGGGACGCACTACGAGCAGTACTTC.

The chain combines TRBV9 with TRBJ2-5, with D possibly being TRBD2 (7 bases). Matching the DNA end better, TRBJ2-7 makes the J call doubtful. This CDR3 contains 14 residues. CDR1 and CDR2 from the germline V gene are SGDLS and YYNGEE. DNA for the CDR3: TGTGCCAGCAGCGTACGGGGGGCGGCGGGCGAGCAGTACTTC. Protein product: CASSVRGAAGEQYF.

The chain combines TRBV11-2 with TRBJ2-1; 8 positions agree with TRBD2. CDR1 is SGHAT and CDR2 is FQNNGV in the germline V gene. Trimming took 0 bases from V and 9 from J; bases not matched to a gene: 10. This CDR3 region has 16 residues. The CDR3 is CASSLEPTSVGAEQFF. CDR3 in DNA: TGTGCCAGCAGCTTAGAGCCGACTAGCGTAGGGGCTGAGCAGTTCTTC.

Only a few counts were recorded for this clonotype. The rearrangement links TRBV21-1 to TRBJ2-1. TRBV21-1 is marked as a pseudogene. The CDR3 consists of 16 residues. The CDR3 DNA sequence: TGTGCCAGCAGCAAACTCACAGTCAGAGAACACAATGAGCAGTTCTTC. Protein: CASSKLTVREHNEQFF.

In this sample, this clonotype turned up a few times. The gene calls are TRBV2 and TRBJ2-1; 11 bases line up with TRBD1. The CDR3 loop spans 16 amino acids. With V trimmed by 7 bases and J by 5 bases, 10 bases remained unmatched. The V gene's germline CDR1 is SNHLY and CDR2 FYNNEI. CDR3 nucleotide sequence: TGTGCCAGCAACGGGAGGGACAGGGGGATACACAATGAGCAGTTCTTC. As protein: CASNGRDRGIHNEQFF.

The chain has TRBV6-1 and TRBJ2-7, with D perhaps TRBD1 or TRBD2 (5 bases each). Germline CDR1 MNHNS, CDR2 SASEGT. V was trimmed by 8 bases and J by 0 bases, leaving 17 bases between them. The CDR3 is made up of 15 amino acids. CDR3 bases: TGTGCCAGCGAATATGAGGGGATCCTCTCCTACGAGCAGTACTTC. Amino acid sequence: CASEYEGILSYEQYF.

The chain employs TRBV12-3 or TRBV12-4 and TRBJ1-5; D not certain. Deletions cut 2 bases from V and 0 bases from J, with 11 bases between. The CDR3 totals 16 residues. The CDR3 DNA follows: TGTGCCAGCAGTTTAATTTGGCAGAATAGCAATCAGCCCCAGCATTTT. Amino acid sequence: CASSLIWQNSNQPQHF.